This T cell receptor beta chain was found in a study of blood T cell repertoires in COVID-19 (dated by TCRdb to 2019 to 2021). Notes on the research overall: Samples covering the acute and convalescent phases of COVID-19 were provided by collaborators in the United States, Italy and Spain. The material from the prospective study consisted of cDNA or gDNA derived from T cells, B-cell-depleted T cells, or PBMCs. Deeply sampled blood TCRbeta repertoires from subjects exposed to, actively infected with, or recovered from COVID-19 were included in the dataset. The repertoires were released in a freely available public database intended as a resource for research on the immune response to SARS-CoV-2. Samples were obtained from the ongoing ImmuneRACE study (first 160 participants) and from over 1,000 subjects provided by 6 global collaborators. Nearly every sample came with metadata listing a de-identified subject ID, COVID-19 status, age in years and sex. Where available, HLA class I and class II types were taken from metadata supplied by the sample provider and were not determined by assay-based typing.

Broader findings and caveats from the paper: The quantity of clinical and demographic metadata differed by source and by participant and was supplied without curation.

V loses 1 base of germline sequence and J loses 4 bases, and the interval between the two ends is 11 bases. Including the terminal cysteine and phenylalanine, the CDR3 comprises 14 residues. Only the CDR3 DNA stays, 42 bases, in frame from base 1. The germline V gene supplies CDR1 SGHRS and CDR2 YFSETQ. This clone showed up just once. Its antigen is unknown. Base qualities are not provided; no much larger clone lies one nucleotide away. TCRbeta CDR3 regions were amplified from genomic DNA by means of the immunoSEQ Assay, a bias-controlled multiplex PCR. As for the authors' bioinformatics: Nucleated cell counts per sample were estimated from amplification of reference gene primers within the assay. Sequence reads were collapsed and filtered to measure the absolute abundance of every unique TCRbeta CDR3 rearrangement. Productive Simpson clonality was computed per sample as the square root of Simpson's diversity index over productive rearrangements. TCRdb provides this immuneACCESS table in a form limited to in-frame rearrangements. Some clones are lacking; in checked studies, under half of them reflect an unresolved V gene, and why the rest are absent is not known. V, J and clone size are those of that table, while D and trimming were read from the DNA. For this sample the table gives 70,000 to 80,000 clones, of which more than 75% were detected only once. Of the sample, roughly 13% falls within the top ten clones.

Whole blood was collected in K2EDTA tubes by collaborating institutions according to the institutions' own protocols. For TCRbeta analysis, collaborators shipped samples as frozen whole blood, isolated PBMCs, or DNA extracted from either of those sample types. Sequenced: peripheral blood. This clonotype was sampled from a woman aged 80 or older with acute or convalescent COVID-19. Recombination linked TRBV5-1 to TRBJ1-2; no D gene is confidently identified. The CDR3 amino acid sequence is: CASSLTSGIYGYTF. The nucleotide sequence is TGCGCCAGCAGCTTGACTTCAGGAATCTATGGCTACACCTTC.